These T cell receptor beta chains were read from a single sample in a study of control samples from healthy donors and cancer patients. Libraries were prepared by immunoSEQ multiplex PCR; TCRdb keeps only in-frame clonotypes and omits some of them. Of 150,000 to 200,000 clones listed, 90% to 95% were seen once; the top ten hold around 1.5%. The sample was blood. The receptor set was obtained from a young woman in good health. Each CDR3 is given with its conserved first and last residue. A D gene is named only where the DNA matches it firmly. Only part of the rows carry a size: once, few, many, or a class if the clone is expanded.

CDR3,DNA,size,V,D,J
CASSDSTGGGYTF,TGTGCCAGCAGTGACTCGACAGGGGGAGGCTACACCTTC,-,TRBV6-4,TRBD1,TRBJ1-2
CSVEGQNTGELFF,TGCAGCGTTGAGGGACAGAATACCGGGGAGCTGTTTTTT,-,TRBV29-1,TRBD1,TRBJ2-2
CASSPNTGGGYGYTF,TGTGCCAGCAGTCCAAACACAGGGGGGGGATATGGCTACACCTTC,few,TRBV27,TRBD1,TRBJ1-2
CASSQQVNTGELFF,TGTGCCAGCAGCCAACAGGTTAACACCGGGGAGCTGTTTTTT,-,TRBV7-2,-,TRBJ2-2
CASSHAPSGINEQFF,TGCGCCAGCAGCCATGCCCCTAGCGGGATCAATGAGCAGTTCTTC,-,TRBV4-1,TRBD2,TRBJ2-1
CASSLGDNTGELFF,TGTGCCAGCAGCTTGGGGGATAACACCGGGGAGCTGTTTTTT,-,TRBV5-4,-,TRBJ2-2
CASSLGWTGAHNEQFF,TGTGCCAGCAGCTTAGGGTGGACAGGGGCCCACAATGAGCAGTTCTTC,-,TRBV7-9,TRBD1,TRBJ2-1
CASSLAQTANTEAFF,TGCGCCAGCAGCTTGGCGCAGACAGCGAACACTGAAGCTTTCTTT,many,TRBV5-1,-,TRBJ1-1
CASSGRGPTDTQYF,TGTGCCAGTAGTGGGCGGGGTCCCACAGATACGCAGTATTTT,-,TRBV19,-,TRBJ2-3
CASSLGGDLGKLFF,TGTGCCAGCAGCTTAGGAGGGGATCTAGGAAAACTGTTTTTT,many,TRBV11-3,-,TRBJ1-4
CASSLELAYYNEQFF,TGTGCCAGCAGCTTGGAGCTAGCGTATTACAATGAGCAGTTCTTC,-,TRBV5-4,-,TRBJ2-1
CASSGGLGNQPQHF,TGTGCCAGCAGCGGAGGGTTAGGCAATCAGCCCCAGCATTTT,-,TRBV7-9,-,TRBJ1-5
CASSLGASTLPTDTQYF,TGTGCCAGCAGCCTGGGGGCTTCCACCCTACCCACAGATACGCAGTATTTT,-,TRBV7-2,-,TRBJ2-3
CASSRGQGDGNTIYF,TGCGCCAGCAGCCGGGGACAGGGGGATGGAAACACCATATATTTT,-,TRBV4-1,TRBD1,TRBJ1-3
CARRRDTGELFF,TGTGCCAGACGACGGGACACCGGGGAGCTGTTTTTT,-,TRBV3-1/TRBV3-2,-,TRBJ2-2
CASRPQDYTEAFF,TGTGCCAGCAGGCCCCAGGATTACACTGAAGCTTTCTTT,-,TRBV25-1,-,TRBJ1-1
CASKRQGHTNQPQHF,TGTGCCAGCAAACGACAGGGCCATACCAATCAGCCCCAGCATTTT,once,TRBV2,TRBD1,TRBJ1-5
CASSAGTSEADTQYF,TGTGCCAGCAGTGCTGGGACTAGCGAGGCAGATACGCAGTATTTT,-,TRBV6-4,TRBD2,TRBJ2-3